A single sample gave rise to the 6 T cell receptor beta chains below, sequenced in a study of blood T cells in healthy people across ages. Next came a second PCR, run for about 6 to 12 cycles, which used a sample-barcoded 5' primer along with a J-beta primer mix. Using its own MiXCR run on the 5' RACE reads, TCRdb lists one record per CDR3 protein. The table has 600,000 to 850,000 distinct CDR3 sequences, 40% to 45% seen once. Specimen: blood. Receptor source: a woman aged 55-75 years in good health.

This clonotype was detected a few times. CDR3 sequence: CAISESSDEQYF. The CDR3, as DNA: TGTGCCATCAGTGAGTCTAGCGACGAGCAGTACTTC. The V gene is TRBV10-3, the J gene TRBJ2-5; D perhaps matches TRBD2 (5 bases). With the DNA end fitting TRBJ2-7 better, the J assignment may be wrong. The CDR3 is made up of 12 amino acids. Germline-derived CDR1 and CDR2 are ENHRY and SYGVKD.

CDR3 sequence reads: CASSYVQSTDTQYF. The CDR3 DNA is TGTGCCAGCAGTTACGTCCAGTCCACAGATACGCAGTATTTT. The gene calls are TRBV6-5 and TRBJ2-3; D unresolved. Germline V lookup: CDR1 MNHEY, CDR2 SVGAGI. Trimming pared 2 bases from V and 2 bases from J, leaving 8 bases between. This CDR3 region has 14 residues.

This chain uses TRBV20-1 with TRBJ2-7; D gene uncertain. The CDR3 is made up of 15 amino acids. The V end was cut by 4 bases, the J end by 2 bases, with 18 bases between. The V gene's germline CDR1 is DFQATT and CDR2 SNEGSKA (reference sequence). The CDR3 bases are TGCAGTGCTACCGTCGGACCCACAACAACCTACGAGCAGTACTTC. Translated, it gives CSATVGPTTTYEQYF.

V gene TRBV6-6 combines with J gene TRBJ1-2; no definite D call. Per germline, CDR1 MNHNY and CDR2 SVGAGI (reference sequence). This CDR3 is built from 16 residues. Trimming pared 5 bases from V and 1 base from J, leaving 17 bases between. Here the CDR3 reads CASSPQGRPVNYGYTF. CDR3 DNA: TGTGCCAGCAGTCCACAAGGACGGCCCGTTAACTATGGCTACACCTTC.

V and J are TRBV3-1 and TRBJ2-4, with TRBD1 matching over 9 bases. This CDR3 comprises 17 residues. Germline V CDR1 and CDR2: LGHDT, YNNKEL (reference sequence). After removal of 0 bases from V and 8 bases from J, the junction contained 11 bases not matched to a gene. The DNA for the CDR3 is TGTGCCAGCAGCCAAGACTCGGACGACAGGGGGTACGACATTCAGTACTTC. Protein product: CASSQDSDDRGYDIQYF.

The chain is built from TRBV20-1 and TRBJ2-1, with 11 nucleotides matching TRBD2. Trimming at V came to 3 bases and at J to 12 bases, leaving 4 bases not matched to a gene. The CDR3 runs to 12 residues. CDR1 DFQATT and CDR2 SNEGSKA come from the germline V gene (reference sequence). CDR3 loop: CSARTSGTVQFF. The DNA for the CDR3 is TGCAGTGCTAGGACTAGCGGGACTGTGCAGTTCTTC.